Following are 18 T cell receptor beta chains from one sample sequenced in a study of T cell responses to AZD1222 COVID-19 vaccine. The table came from immunoSEQ multiplex PCR; TCRdb's copy has only in-frame clones and leaves some out. Counted here are 35,000 or so clones, 85% to 90% occurring once; the ten biggest clones make up roughly 7%. The sequences come from peripheral blood, collected on day 0 of AZD1222 vaccination. These receptors all stem from an adult in good health.

This clone was recorded once. This chain uses TRBV5-5 with TRBJ2-1; 9 positions match TRBD2. Germline assignment: CDR1 SGHKS and CDR2 YYEKEE (reference sequence). The CDR3 covers 15 residues. Trimming at V came to 4 bases and at J to 5 bases, leaving 7 bases not matched to a gene. In DNA, the CDR3 is TGTGCCAGCAGCCCGAAACTAGCGGGCCACAATGAGCAGTTCTTC. Translating it yields CASSPKLAGHNEQFF.

The CDR3 DNA sequence: TGCGCCAGCAGCTTTTCCGCAGGGACCTACGAGCAGTACTTC. Translating gives CASSFSAGTYEQYF. The genes are TRBV5-1 and TRBJ2-7; D might be TRBD1 (5 bases). Trimming removed 2 bases at V and 2 bases at J, with 11 bases between. CDR3 size: 14 residues. Germline-derived CDR1 and CDR2 are SGHRS and YFSETQ.

This clone was seen a few times. V is TRBV15 and J is TRBJ2-7, with no clear D. This CDR3 contains 16 residues. Germline-derived CDR1 and CDR2 are LNHNV and YYDKDF (reference sequence). V was trimmed by 4 bases and J by 0 bases, leaving 16 bases between them. The CDR3 spells CATSTRKPISSYEQYF. CDR3 sequence (DNA): TGTGCCACCAGCACCCGAAAACCGATTAGCTCCTACGAGCAGTACTTC.

V usage is TRBV6-5 and J usage is TRBJ1-2; D is uncertain. This CDR3 is 13 amino acids long. V was shortened by 2 bases and J by 6 bases, with 10 bases between the two germline ends. CDR1 MNHEY and CDR2 SVGAGI come from the germline V gene. CDR3 nucleotides: TGTGCCAGCAGTTACGGGCCAGATCATGGCTACACCTTC. This sequence encodes CASSYGPDHGYTF.

This chain uses TRBV4-2 with TRBJ2-6; TRBD1 matches 10 bases. Trimming cost V 4 bases and J 4 bases; bases outside gene matches: 10. This CDR3 is 18 amino acids long. Germline CDR1 reads LGHNA; CDR2 reads YNFKEQ. In DNA form, the CDR3 reads TGTGCCAGCAGCCCCAAGGGACAGGGGTTTGACGGGGCCAACGTCCTGACTTTC. It yields the protein CASSPKGQGFDGANVLTF.

The CDR3 here is CASSSDSNEKLFF. The CDR3 DNA reads as TGTGCCAGCAGCTCAGACAGCAATGAAAAACTGTTTTTT. The rearrangement links TRBV7-9 to TRBJ1-4; tentatively, D is TRBD1 (5 bases). The CDR3 consists of 13 residues. V dropped 4 bases and J dropped 5 bases, with 8 bases sitting between them. In germline, CDR1 is SEHNR, CDR2 FQNEAQ (reference sequence).

J is TRBJ2-3 and V is TRBV12-3 or TRBV12-4, with D hard to call. The ends were cut back, 5 bases at V and 6 bases at J, with 12 bases in the middle. The CDR3 runs to 13 residues. DNA of the CDR3: TGTGCCAGCAGTATAATCGACCCTGATACGCAGTATTTT. The encoded protein is CASSIIDPDTQYF.

The CDR3 protein is CATSAPYRPFTGELFF. DNA of the CDR3: TGTGCCACCAGCGCTCCTTACAGGCCCTTCACCGGGGAGCTGTTTTTT. The chain employs TRBV15 and TRBJ2-2; possibly TRBD1 for D (5 bases). This CDR3 spans 16 amino acids. Trimming took off 5 bases at V and 4 bases at J, with 17 bases between the two ends. Germline V gives CDR1 LNHNV, CDR2 YYDKDF (reference sequence).

This chain uses TRBV7-8 with TRBJ2-3; TRBD1 matches at 7 bases. This CDR3 comprises 15 residues. Trimming took 5 bases from V and 1 from J; bases not matched to a gene: 6. Germline assignment: CDR1 SGHVS and CDR2 FQNEAQ. The CDR3 here is CASSPRGRGTDTQYF. CDR3 bases: TGTGCCAGCAGCCCGAGGGGGCGCGGCACAGATACGCAGTATTTT.

CDR3 residues: CATSRATSGRRKTQYF. CDR3 DNA: TGTGCCACCAGCAGAGCGACTAGCGGGAGGCGGAAGACCCAGTACTTC. The gene calls are TRBV15 and TRBJ2-5; 13 nucleotides line up with TRBD2. Germline values: CDR1 LNHNV, CDR2 YYDKDF (reference sequence). The CDR3 totals 16 residues. V dropped 1 base and J dropped 6; count of bases not matched to a gene: 5.

This clone was detected once. The chain employs TRBV7-8 and TRBJ2-1; 8 bases are a match to TRBD2. V gave up 5 bases and J gave up 7 bases; unmatched junction bases: 1. The germline gives CDR1 SGHVS, CDR2 FQNEAQ. This CDR3 is built from 12 residues. CDR3 protein: CASSPGGNEQFF. The CDR3 nucleotides read TGTGCCAGCAGCCCGGGGGGGAATGAGCAGTTCTTC.

This clone was observed a single time. The chain links TRBV19 to TRBJ1-5, with TRBD1 matching over 7 bases. CDR1 and CDR2 from the germline V gene are LNHDA and SQIVND (reference sequence). The CDR3 has 14 residues. Germline trimming cut 5 bases from V and 7 bases from J; bases unmatched to any gene: 8. The CDR3 region has the DNA TGTGCCAGTAGTTTAACAGGGGTTGGACAGCCCCAGCATTTT. Translating it yields CASSLTGVGQPQHF.

This rearrangement joins TRBV20-1 to TRBJ2-3, with unresolved D. The CDR3 loop spans 11 amino acids. Germline CDR1 reads DFQATT; CDR2 reads SNEGSKA (reference sequence). V was pared by 5 bases and J by 6 bases, with 9 bases between. CDR3 DNA: TGCAGTGCTCCCACTAAGGATACGCAGTATTTT. Residues: CSAPTKDTQYF.

The CDR3 loop is CASRSLAGNNEQFF. The CDR3 region has the DNA TGTGCCAGCAGATCGCTAGCGGGGAACAATGAGCAGTTCTTC. The chain links TRBV27 to TRBJ2-1; 9 bases map to TRBD2. The CDR3 runs 14 residues. The J segment lost 5 bases and the V segment lost 6 bases, leaving 5 bases of the junction unmatched. Germline CDR1 is MNHEY and CDR2 is SMNVEV (reference sequence).

The V gene is TRBV3-1 (or the pseudogene TRBV3-2), the J gene TRBJ2-7, with 8 bases lining up with TRBD1. This CDR3 has 14 amino acids. V lost 4 bases, J lost 6 bases, and 8 bases stayed unmatched. Germline lookup yields CDR1 LGHDT and CDR2 YNNKEL (reference sequence). The CDR3 coding sequence is TGTGCCAGCAGCCCCCGGGACAGGCTTGGCGAGCAGTACTTC. Protein sequence: CASSPRDRLGEQYF.

The V gene is TRBV28, the J gene TRBJ1-1; 7 nucleotides agree with TRBD1. The CDR3 is made up of 15 amino acids. Germline CDR1 reads MDHEN; CDR2 reads SYDVKM. V trimming: 2 bases; J trimming: 0 bases; junction bases outside the gene matches: 3. The CDR3 is CASSLSQGVNTEAFF. The CDR3, as DNA: TGTGCCAGCAGTTTAAGTCAGGGGGTGAACACTGAAGCTTTCTTT.

The rearrangement joins TRBV7-9 to TRBJ2-5; D is ambiguous. This CDR3 has 13 residues. CDR1 is SEHNR and CDR2 is FQNEAQ in the germline V gene (reference sequence). The CDR3 nucleotides are TGTGCTTCCCTTCTCGGCCCGGAGGAGACCCAGTACTTC. Amino acids: CASLLGPEETQYF. Together with reference TRBV7-9 and TRBJ2-5, the CDR3 gives the full variable domain: DTGVSQNPRHKITKRGQNVTFRCDPISEHNRLYWYRQTLGQGPEFLTYFQNEAQLEKSRLLSDRFSAERPKGSFSTLEIQRTEQGDSAMYLCASLLGPEETQYFGPGTRLLVL.

This clone was seen only once. Written as DNA, the CDR3 is TGTGCCACCAGTGCATACGGAAGTACCGGGGAGCTGTTTTTT. Translated: CATSAYGSTGELFF. This chain joins TRBV24-1 and TRBJ2-2; D not resolved. Trimming cost V 5 bases and J 5 bases, with 11 bases left between them. The CDR3 covers 14 residues. The germline V gene has CDR1 KGHDR and CDR2 SFDVKD.